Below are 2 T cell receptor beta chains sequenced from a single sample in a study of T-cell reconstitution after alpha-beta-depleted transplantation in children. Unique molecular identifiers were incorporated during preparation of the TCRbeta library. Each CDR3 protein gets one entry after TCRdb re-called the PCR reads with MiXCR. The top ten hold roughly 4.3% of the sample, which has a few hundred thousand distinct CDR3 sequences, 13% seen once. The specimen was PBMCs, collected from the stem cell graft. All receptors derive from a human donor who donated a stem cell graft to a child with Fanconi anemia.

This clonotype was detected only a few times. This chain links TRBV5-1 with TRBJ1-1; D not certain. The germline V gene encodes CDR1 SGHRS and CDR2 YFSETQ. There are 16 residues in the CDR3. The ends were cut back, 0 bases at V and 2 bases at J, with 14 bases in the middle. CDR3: CASSLVPKGSNTEAFF. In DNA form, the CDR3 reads TGCGCCAGCAGCTTGGTTCCAAAAGGGAGCAACACTGAAGCTTTCTTT.

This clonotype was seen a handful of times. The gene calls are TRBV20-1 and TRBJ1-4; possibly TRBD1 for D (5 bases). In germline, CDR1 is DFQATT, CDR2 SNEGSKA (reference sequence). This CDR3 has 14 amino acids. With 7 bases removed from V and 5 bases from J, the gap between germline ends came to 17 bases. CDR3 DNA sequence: TGCAGTGTCAAAGGGTCGGGGGTCAATGAAAAACTGTTTTTT. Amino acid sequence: CSVKGSGVNEKLFF.